Listed below are T cell receptor beta chains from one sample, sequenced in a study of cytomegalovirus exposure and HLA in healthy donors. Assay: immunoSEQ multiplex PCR; the TCRdb copy retains only in-frame clones and omits some. The sample lists about 160,000 clones; roughly 78% were seen once. Sequencing input: PBMCs. These receptors were obtained from a woman aged 40 to 50 in good health and CMV-seronegative. The CDR3 runs from the conserved cysteine through the conserved F or W. Fields, in order: V gene, J gene, clone size, D gene, CDR3 protein, CDR3 DNA. The D gene is left open where the match is weak. Size values are once, few and many counts, or a class for expanded clones, and some rows have none.

V gene: TRBV5-1
J gene: TRBJ1-4
clone size: NA
D gene: NA
CDR3 protein: CASSLTSSNEKLFF
CDR3 DNA: TGCGCCAGCAGCTTGACGAGTTCAAATGAAAAACTGTTTTTT

V gene: TRBV7-2
J gene: TRBJ1-4
clone size: NA
D gene: NA
CDR3 protein: CASSLTGPSGNEKLFF
CDR3 DNA: TGTGCCAGCAGTTTGACAGGCCCCTCTGGAAATGAAAAACTGTTTTTT

V gene: TRBV27
J gene: TRBJ2-1
clone size: NA
D gene: NA
CDR3 protein: CASSPHLQGYSCNEQFF
CDR3 DNA: TGTGCCAGCAGTCCGCATCTCCAGGGGTACTCCTGCAATGAGCAGTTCTTC

V gene: TRBV4-1
J gene: TRBJ2-7
clone size: NA
D gene: TRBD1
CDR3 protein: CASSQPPTGVREQYF
CDR3 DNA: TGCGCCAGCAGCCAACCACCCACAGGGGTAAGAGAGCAGTACTTC

V gene: TRBV5-1
J gene: TRBJ1-6
clone size: NA
D gene: TRBD1
CDR3 protein: CASSLIPDRVNSPLHF
CDR3 DNA: TGCGCCAGCAGCTTGATCCCGGACAGGGTTAATTCACCCCTCCACTTT

V gene: TRBV2
J gene: TRBJ2-3
clone size: NA
D gene: TRBD2
CDR3 protein: CASSWTSGLGDTQYF
CDR3 DNA: TGTGCCAGCAGTTGGACTAGCGGATTGGGAGATACGCAGTATTTT

V gene: TRBV28
J gene: TRBJ2-5
clone size: NA
D gene: TRBD2
CDR3 protein: CASGAGAVLQETQYF
CDR3 DNA: TGTGCCAGCGGAGCGGGGGCCGTACTCCAAGAGACCCAGTACTTC

V gene: TRBV15
J gene: TRBJ2-7
clone size: NA
D gene: NA
CDR3 protein: CATSIGRSYEQYF
CDR3 DNA: TGTGCCACCAGCATTGGGCGCTCCTACGAGCAGTACTTC

V gene: TRBV5-4
J gene: TRBJ2-3
clone size: NA
D gene: TRBD2
CDR3 protein: CASSSKASGGADTQYF
CDR3 DNA: TGTGCCAGCAGCTCTAAAGCTAGCGGGGGGGCAGATACGCAGTATTTT

V gene: TRBV5-1
J gene: TRBJ2-1
clone size: once
D gene: TRBD2
CDR3 protein: CASRGLAGGPSYNEQFF
CDR3 DNA: TGCGCCAGCAGGGGCCTAGCGGGGGGGCCTTCCTACAATGAGCAGTTCTTC

V gene: TRBV6-1
J gene: TRBJ1-1
clone size: NA
D gene: TRBD1
CDR3 protein: CASRPGQKNTEAFF
CDR3 DNA: TGTGCCAGCAGACCGGGACAGAAGAACACTGAAGCTTTCTTT

V gene: TRBV5-5
J gene: TRBJ2-3
clone size: NA
D gene: TRBD2
CDR3 protein: CASSSWTSGSTDTQYF
CDR3 DNA: TGTGCCAGCAGCTCCTGGACTAGCGGGAGCACAGATACGCAGTATTTT

V gene: TRBV10-3
J gene: TRBJ2-1
clone size: NA
D gene: NA
CDR3 protein: CAITQGGDEQFF
CDR3 DNA: TGTGCCATCACTCAGGGGGGTGATGAGCAGTTCTTC

V gene: TRBV7-9
J gene: TRBJ2-7
clone size: NA
D gene: TRBD1
CDR3 protein: CASSVPRDRGLDFSYEQYF
CDR3 DNA: TGTGCCAGCAGCGTACCCCGGGACAGGGGACTTGATTTTTCCTACGAGCAGTACTTC

V gene: TRBV4-2
J gene: TRBJ1-5
clone size: few
D gene: NA
CDR3 protein: CASSQDGVQPQHF
CDR3 DNA: TGTGCCAGCAGCCAAGACGGGGTACAGCCCCAGCATTTT

V gene: TRBV5-8
J gene: TRBJ1-2
clone size: NA
D gene: TRBD1
CDR3 protein: CASSLRDSNVYGYTF
CDR3 DNA: TGTGCCAGCAGCTTGCGGGACAGTAACGTCTATGGCTACACCTTC

V gene: TRBV27
J gene: TRBJ2-5
clone size: NA
D gene: TRBD2
CDR3 protein: CASSLLGGGAAETQYF
CDR3 DNA: TGTGCCAGCAGTTTGTTGGGCGGGGGGGCCGCGGAGACCCAGTACTTC

V gene: TRBV9
J gene: TRBJ2-3
clone size: NA
D gene: NA
CDR3 protein: CASSLQPSTDTQYF
CDR3 DNA: TGTGCCAGCAGCTTACAACCTAGCACAGATACGCAGTATTTT

V gene: TRBV7-2
J gene: TRBJ2-5
clone size: NA
D gene: TRBD2
CDR3 protein: CASSSGLAGVLQETQYF
CDR3 DNA: TGTGCCAGCAGCTCGGGACTAGCGGGGGTACTACAAGAGACCCAGTACTTC

V gene: TRBV4-1
J gene: TRBJ2-7
clone size: NA
D gene: NA
CDR3 protein: CASSQGGGVGDEQYF
CDR3 DNA: TGCGCCAGCAGCCAAGGAGGGGGGGTAGGCGACGAGCAGTACTTC